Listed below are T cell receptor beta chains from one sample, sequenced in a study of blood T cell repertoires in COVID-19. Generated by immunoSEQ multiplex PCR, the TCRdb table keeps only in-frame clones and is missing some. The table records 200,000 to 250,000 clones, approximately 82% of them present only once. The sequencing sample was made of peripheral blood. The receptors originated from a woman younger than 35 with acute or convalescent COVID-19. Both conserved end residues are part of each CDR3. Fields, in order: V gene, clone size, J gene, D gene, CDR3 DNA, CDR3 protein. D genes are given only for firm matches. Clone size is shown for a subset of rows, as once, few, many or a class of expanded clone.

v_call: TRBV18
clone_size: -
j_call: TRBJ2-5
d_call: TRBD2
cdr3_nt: TGTGCCAGCCACACTAGCGCCCAAGAGACCCAGTACTTC
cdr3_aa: CASHTSAQETQYF

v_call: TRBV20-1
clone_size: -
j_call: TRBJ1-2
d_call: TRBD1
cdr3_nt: TGCAGTGCCCCAACAGGGGGCGGCTACACCTTC
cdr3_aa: CSAPTGGGYTF

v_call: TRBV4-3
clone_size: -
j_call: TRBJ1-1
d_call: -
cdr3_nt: TGCGCCAGCAGCCCCAGGGTACCCATGAACACTGAAGCTTTCTTT
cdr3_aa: CASSPRVPMNTEAFF

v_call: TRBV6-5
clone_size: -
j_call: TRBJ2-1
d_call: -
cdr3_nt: TGTGCCACTCATCAGCGGACGGGAATCAATGAGCAGTTCTTC
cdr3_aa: CATHQRTGINEQFF

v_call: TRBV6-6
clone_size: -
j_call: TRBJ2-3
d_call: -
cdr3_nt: TGTGCCAGCAGTTACTCCGACATTCATACGCAGTATTTT
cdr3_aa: CASSYSDIHTQYF

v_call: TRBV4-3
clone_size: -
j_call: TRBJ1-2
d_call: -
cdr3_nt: TGCGCCAGCAGCCAAGACCAGGACTACTATGGCTACACCTTC
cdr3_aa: CASSQDQDYYGYTF

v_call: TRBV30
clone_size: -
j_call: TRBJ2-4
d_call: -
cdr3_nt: TGTGCCTGGAGGCCCCGGGGAGCGGAGAAAGCCAAAAACATTCAGTACTTC
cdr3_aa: CAWRPRGAEKAKNIQYF

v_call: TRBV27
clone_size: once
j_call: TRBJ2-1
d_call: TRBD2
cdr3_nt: TGTGCCAGCAGCGGACTAGCGAATTACAATGAGCAGTTCTTC
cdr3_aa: CASSGLANYNEQFF

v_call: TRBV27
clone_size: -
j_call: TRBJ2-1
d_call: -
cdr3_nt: TGTGCCAGCAGTTTATCGTGGGCAGAAGGTGAGCAGTTCTTC
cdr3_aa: CASSLSWAEGEQFF

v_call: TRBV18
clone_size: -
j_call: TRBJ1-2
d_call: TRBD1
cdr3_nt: TGTGCCAGCGTACCCCAGCAAGGGGGCGCGTTTGGGGGCTACACCTTC
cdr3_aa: CASVPQQGGAFGGYTF

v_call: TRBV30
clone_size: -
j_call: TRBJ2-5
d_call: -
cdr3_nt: TGTGCCTGGAGTATAGCGGACCAAGAGACCCAGTACTTC
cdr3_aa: CAWSIADQETQYF

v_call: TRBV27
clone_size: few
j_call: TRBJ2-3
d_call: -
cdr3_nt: TGTGCCAGCAGTCCCACTTCGCGGGGTCCCACAGATACGCAGTATTTT
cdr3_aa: CASSPTSRGPTDTQYF

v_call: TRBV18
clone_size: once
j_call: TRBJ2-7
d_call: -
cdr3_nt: TGTGCCAGCTCACTCACGGGGAGCCCTAGCTCCTACGAGCAGTACTTC
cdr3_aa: CASSLTGSPSSYEQYF

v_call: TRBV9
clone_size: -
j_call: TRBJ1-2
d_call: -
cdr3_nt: TGTGCCAGCAGCGTATTGGCGGGTCAGAACTATGGCTACACCTTC
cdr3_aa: CASSVLAGQNYGYTF

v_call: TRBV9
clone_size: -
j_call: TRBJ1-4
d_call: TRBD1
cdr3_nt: TGTGCCAGCAGCCCGGACAGGGGGCCGGAAAAACTGTTTTTT
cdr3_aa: CASSPDRGPEKLFF

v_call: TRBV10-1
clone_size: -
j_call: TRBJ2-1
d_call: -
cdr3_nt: TGCGCCAGCCAAAACCGGGACAACAATGAGCAGTTCTTC
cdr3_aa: CASQNRDNNEQFF